This entry concerns a single T cell receptor (beta chain). What it binds is unknown. The repertoire was sequenced with immunoSEQ multiplex PCR; TCRdb's copy has only in-frame clones and lacks some. Of around 20,000 clones listed, around 85% were seen once; the top ten hold about a sixth. CDR3 length equals 13 residues. The germline gives CDR1 LNHDA, CDR2 SQIVND (reference sequence). Trimming took off 5 bases at V and 7 bases at J, with 12 bases between the two ends. The data belong to a study of T cells in localized non-small cell lung cancer. The study's findings and limits: Without multi-region sequencing, intratumor heterogeneity could not be excluded. Uninvolved adjacent lung had more T cell clonality than any other tissue, topping tumor. Overall survival was longer when the density of T cells in the blood was higher. A median about 50 of the top 100 tumor clones appeared in adjacent lung.

This TCR derives from a woman aged 40 to 75 with stage II squamous cell lung carcinoma. This chain joins TRBV19 and TRBJ1-3; D is ambiguous. The sample was PBMCs, taken before any cancer treatment. The CDR3 nucleotides read TGTGCCAGTAGTGTGGCCCAAGGGAACACCATATATTTT. Its protein is CASSVAQGNTIYF.